Below, 15 T cell receptor beta chains from the same sample are listed, as sequenced in a study of cytomegalovirus exposure and HLA in healthy donors. Primers: 60 Vbeta forward and 13 Jbeta reverse. Repertoires were generated with immunoSEQ multiplex PCR, while TCRdb's copy carries only in-frame clones and drops some. The table records under 250,000 clones, more than 65% of them present only once. Sequencing was performed on PBMCs. The receptors come from a man between 45 and 60 years old in good health and CMV-seronegative.

The chain recombines TRBV4-1 with TRBJ1-5; D is possibly TRBD1 (5 bases). The germline gives CDR1 MGHRA, CDR2 YSYEKL. Trimming removed 0 bases from V and 4 bases from J, with 7 bases in between. There are 14 residues in the CDR3. The CDR3 nucleotides read TGCGCCAGCAGCCAAGAAAACAGGAATCAGCCCCAGCATTTT. Amino acids: CASSQENRNQPQHF.

The CDR3 here is CASSLGPSDTYEQYF. Written as DNA, the CDR3 is TGTGCCAGCAGTTTAGGCCCTAGCGATACCTACGAGCAGTACTTC. The rearrangement links TRBV27 to TRBJ2-7; tentatively, D is TRBD2 (6 bases). The germline V gene has CDR1 MNHEY and CDR2 SMNVEV (reference sequence). The CDR3 is 15 residues long. V was pared by 2 bases and J by 2 bases, with 13 bases between.

This clone occurred once. V gene TRBV27 combines with J gene TRBJ2-1, with a weak D call TRBD2 (5 bases). V was clipped by 2 bases and J by 7 bases, with 6 bases between them. CDR3 size: 12 residues. Germline V CDR1 and CDR2: MNHEY, SMNVEV (reference sequence). The CDR3 coding sequence is TGTGCCAGCAGTTTAAGCGGAAATGAGCAGTTCTTC. Protein sequence: CASSLSGNEQFF.

The J gene is TRBJ2-7, the V gene TRBV27; no firm D call. Germline CDR1 reads MNHEY; CDR2 reads SMNVEV (reference sequence). The CDR3 extends over 17 amino acids. The V gene lost 0 bases and the J gene lost 7 bases, with 22 bases spanning the gap. CDR3 protein: CASSLSGIAVRMYEQYF. Here the CDR3 DNA reads TGTGCCAGCAGTTTATCCGGAATAGCCGTTAGGATGTATGAGCAGTACTTC.

This clone occurred a few times. The chain recombines TRBV4-1 with TRBJ1-1, with D possibly matching TRBD1 (5 bases). CDR3 length: 14 residues. Per the germline V gene, CDR1 is MGHRA and CDR2 is YSYEKL. With 4 bases removed from V and 6 bases from J, the gap between germline ends came to 15 bases. CDR3 bases: TGCGCCAGCAGCCGAGAAGGGGTTAGGGCTGAAGCTTTCTTT. The encoded protein is CASSREGVRAEAFF.

V is TRBV27 and J is TRBJ2-1, with no clear D. Germline CDR1 MNHEY, CDR2 SMNVEV (reference sequence). CDR3 length equals 15 residues. Trimming removed 7 bases at V and 0 bases at J, with 13 bases between. CDR3 in amino acids: CASTLVPSSYNEQFF. CDR3 in DNA: TGTGCCAGCACCTTAGTCCCGAGCTCCTACAATGAGCAGTTCTTC.

The chain has TRBV5-1 and TRBJ1-1, with a weak D call TRBD1 (5 bases). The V end was cut by 0 bases, the J end by 0 bases, with 9 bases between. From germline, CDR1 is SGHRS and CDR2 YFSETQ. This CDR3 spans 15 amino acids. CDR3 in DNA: TGCGCCAGCAGCTTGGGACAGAATATGAACACTGAAGCTTTCTTT. Its protein product is CASSLGQNMNTEAFF.

Notes on this clone: Additional DNA sequences in this sample encode the identical CDR3. The chain links TRBV27 to TRBJ2-1; no clear D. Trimming took 3 bases from V and 4 from J, leaving 7 bases between them. This CDR3 is built from 13 residues. Germline CDR1 reads MNHEY; CDR2 reads SMNVEV (reference sequence). As DNA, the CDR3 is TGTGCCAGCAGTTTCCGAACTTACAATGAGCAGTTCTTC. It translates to CASSFRTYNEQFF.

The rearrangement links TRBV2 to TRBJ2-2; 11 nucleotides line up with TRBD1. From germline, CDR1 is SNHLY and CDR2 FYNNEI. V dropped 1 base and J dropped 2; count of bases not matched to a gene: 6. This CDR3 is built from 18 residues. CDR3 loop: CASSEVGQGAANTGELFF. The DNA for the CDR3 is TGTGCCAGCAGTGAAGTCGGACAGGGGGCGGCCAACACCGGGGAGCTGTTTTTT.

This rearrangement joins TRBV5-1 to TRBJ2-2; TRBD1 might be the D (6 bases). CDR1 is SGHRS, CDR2 YFSETQ, per germline. Trimming cost V 0 bases and J 5 bases, with 8 bases left between them. The CDR3 spans 14 residues. The CDR3 region is CASSLGGQTGELFF. The DNA of the CDR3 is TGCGCCAGCAGCTTGGGGGGACAAACCGGGGAGCTGTTTTTT.

This chain connects TRBV7-9 to TRBJ2-1; the D gene is possibly TRBD1 (6 bases). The CDR3 has 16 residues. Trimming left V 7 bases short and J 4 bases short, with 20 bases between. Germline V CDR1 and CDR2: SEHNR, FQNEAQ (reference sequence). As DNA, the CDR3 is TGTGCCAGCAACCGTTACAGGGATAGGGAGTACAATGAGCAGTTCTTC. This translates into CASNRYRDREYNEQFF.

The J gene is TRBJ1-2, the V gene TRBV14; 7 nucleotides match TRBD1. After removal of 3 bases from V and 7 bases from J, the junction contained 8 bases not matched to a gene. CDR1 and CDR2 from the germline V gene are SGHDN and FVKESK. The length of the CDR3 is 14 residues. The CDR3 bases are TGTGCCAGCAGCCATCTTAAGGACAGGCGTGGCTACACCTTC. Protein product: CASSHLKDRRGYTF.

The count of this clone is one. The CDR3 protein is CASSSYERTSTDTQYF. The CDR3 DNA reads TGTGCCAGCAGTTCATACGAGCGGACTAGCACAGATACGCAGTATTTT. The V call is TRBV27, the J call TRBJ2-3, with D possibly TRBD2 on 5 matching bases. The CDR3 consists of 16 residues. From germline, CDR1 is MNHEY and CDR2 SMNVEV (reference sequence). Trimming took 4 bases from V and 0 from J, leaving 14 bases between them.

The chain has TRBV6-1 and TRBJ1-4; no definite D call. The CDR3 is made up of 13 amino acids. V gave up 8 bases and J gave up 5 bases, with 12 bases separating them. The germline gives CDR1 MNHNS, CDR2 SASEGT. The CDR3 DNA sequence: TGTGCCAGCGGTTTGACTTCGAATGAAAAACTGTTTTTT. It yields the protein CASGLTSNEKLFF.

The V and J genes are TRBV7-8 and TRBJ1-2; D may be TRBD1 (5 bases). The germline V and J ends were trimmed by 1 base and 4 bases, with 13 bases remaining between them. The CDR3 length is 15 residues. Germline CDR1 is SGHVS and CDR2 is FQNEAQ. The CDR3 sequence is CASSLDNRLSYGYTF. The CDR3 DNA reads as TGTGCCAGCAGCTTAGACAACAGGTTATCCTATGGCTACACCTTC.